Below, 10 T cell receptor beta chains from the same sample are listed, as sequenced in a study of blood T cell repertoires in COVID-19. The table came from immunoSEQ multiplex PCR; TCRdb's copy has only in-frame clones and leaves some out. This sample has under 150,000 clones; around 81% occur once, and the top ten carry more than 7.5%. The sample was peripheral blood. The source of these receptors is a woman in her fifties or sixties with active or convalescent COVID-19.

Of note for this clone: Because the CDR3's place on the DNA is in doubt, the DNA is left out and the CDR3 is given as listed by TCRdb. The chain uses TRBV27 and TRBJ2-7; the table's D call, TRBD2, has no DNA check behind it. The CDR3 region is 14 residues in length, termini included. From germline, CDR1 is MNHEY and CDR2 SMNVEV (reference sequence). This chain's CDR3 is CASSSSGGPYEQYF.

V and J are TRBV10-3 and TRBJ1-5; D uncertain. This CDR3 contains 14 residues. From germline, CDR1 is ENHRY and CDR2 SYGVKD. The V gene lost 1 base and the J gene lost 4 bases, with 8 bases spanning the gap. The CDR3 reads CAISEFPGNQPQHF. Here the CDR3 DNA reads TGTGCCATCAGTGAGTTTCCGGGAAATCAGCCCCAGCATTTT.

This chain links TRBV28 with TRBJ2-3; 7 bases align to TRBD1. The V gene's germline CDR1 is MDHEN and CDR2 SYDVKM. J was trimmed by 3 bases and V by 5 bases; bases with no gene match: 2. The CDR3 loop spans 13 amino acids. The CDR3 sequence: CASSTQGTDTQYF. CDR3 bases: TGTGCCAGCAGTACACAGGGGACAGATACGCAGTATTTT.

This chain joins TRBV6-2 or TRBV6-3 and TRBJ2-7; 12 positions match TRBD2. The CDR3 has 16 residues. V shed 6 bases, J shed 1 base, and the junction held 7 bases outside the gene matches. Germline CDR1 reads MNHEY; CDR2 reads SVGEGT. CDR3 protein: CASSPLGTSGSYEQYF. In DNA, the CDR3 is TGTGCCAGCAGCCCGCTTGGGACTAGCGGGTCCTACGAGCAGTACTTC.

V usage is TRBV21-1 and J usage is TRBJ1-1; TRBD1, the table's D call, was not compared with the DNA. TRBV21-1 is shown as a pseudogene. CDR3 length: 15 amino acids. This CDR3 reads CASSKSGQGHTEAFF. CDR3 DNA: TGTGCCAGCAGCAAATCCGGGCAGGGGCACACTGAAGCTTTCTTT.

CDR3 loop: CSVGTGWYYEQYV. CDR3 in DNA: TGCAGCGTGGGGACAGGGTGGTACTACGAGCAGTACGTC. J is TRBJ2-7 and V is TRBV29-1; 9 bases are a match to TRBD1. The CDR3 covers 13 residues. V was pared by 6 bases and J by 3 bases, with 6 bases of the junction left unmatched. Germline V gene data show CDR1 as SQVTM and CDR2 as ANQGSEA.

This chain uses TRBV30 with TRBJ1-1, with TRBD1 identical over 7 bases. CDR1 and CDR2 from the germline V gene are GTSNPN and SVGIG (reference sequence). V shed 3 bases and J 6 bases; nucleotides not matched to a gene: 13. The CDR3 loop spans 15 amino acids. For the CDR3, the DNA is TGTGCCTGGAGCTTTTTTGGGGACAGAAGTTCTGAAGCTTTCTTT. Translation gives CAWSFFGDRSSEAFF.

This sequence joins TRBV6-5 and TRBJ2-1; possible D gene TRBD1, 6 bases. The CDR3 runs 11 residues. The V and J ends lost 6 bases and 12 bases respectively, with 12 bases between them. Germline CDR1 is MNHEY and CDR2 is SVGAGI. Here the CDR3 DNA reads TGTGCCAGCAGCATCCAGGACAGGCAGTTCTTC. Its protein product is CASSIQDRQFF.

V and J are TRBV3-1 (or the pseudogene TRBV3-2) and TRBJ2-5; D might be TRBD2 (6 bases). The germline V gene has CDR1 LGHDT and CDR2 YNNKEL (reference sequence). The V gene lost 4 bases and the J gene lost 4 bases, with 19 bases spanning the gap. There are 16 residues in the CDR3. The CDR3 is CASSLQNRLGVETQYF. The CDR3 nucleotides are TGTGCCAGCAGCCTCCAAAACCGACTAGGTGTAGAGACCCAGTACTTC.

The chain has TRBV11-2 and TRBJ2-1; 12 nucleotides line up with TRBD2. CDR1 and CDR2 (germline): SGHAT, FQNNGV. The CDR3 is 17 residues long. V shed 1 base, J shed 5 bases, and the junction held 6 bases outside the gene matches. This chain's CDR3 is CASSLVVTSGGNNEQFF. The CDR3 DNA reads TGTGCCAGCAGCTTAGTAGTCACTAGCGGGGGGAACAATGAGCAGTTCTTC. The variable domain in full, with the rest retrieved from reference TRBV11-2 and TRBJ2-1, is EAGVAQSPRYKIIEKRQSVAFWCNPISGHATLYWYQQILGQGPKLLIQFQNNGVVDDSQLPKDRFSAERLKGVDSTLKIQPAKLEDSAVYLCASSLVVTSGGNNEQFFGPGTRLTVL.